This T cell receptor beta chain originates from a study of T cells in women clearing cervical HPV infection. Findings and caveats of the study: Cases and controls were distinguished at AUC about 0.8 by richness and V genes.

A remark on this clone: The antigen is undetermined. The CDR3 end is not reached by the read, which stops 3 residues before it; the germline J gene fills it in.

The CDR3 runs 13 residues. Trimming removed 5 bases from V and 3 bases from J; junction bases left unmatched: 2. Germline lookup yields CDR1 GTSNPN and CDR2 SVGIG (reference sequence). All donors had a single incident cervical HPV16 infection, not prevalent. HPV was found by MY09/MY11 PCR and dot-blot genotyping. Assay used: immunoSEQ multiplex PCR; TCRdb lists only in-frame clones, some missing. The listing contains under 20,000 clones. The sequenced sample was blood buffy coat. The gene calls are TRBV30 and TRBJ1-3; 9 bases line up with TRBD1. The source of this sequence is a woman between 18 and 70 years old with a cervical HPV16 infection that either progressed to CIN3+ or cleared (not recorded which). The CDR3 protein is CAWVTGGGNTIYF. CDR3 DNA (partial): TGTGCCTGGGTGACAGGGGGTGGAAACACC.